The clone carrying this T cell receptor beta chain showed up just a few times. Its antigen is currently unknown. PCR employed 60 Vbeta and 13 Jbeta primers. Measured with immunoSEQ multiplex PCR; TCRdb has only the in-frame clones, and not every one. The sample has under 250,000 clones, 70% to 80% seen once; the top ten hold 3.5% to 4%. Trimming left V 1 base short and J 3 bases short, with 7 bases between. Per germline, CDR1 GTSNPN and CDR2 SVGIG (reference sequence). The CDR3 contains 13 residues. This specimen belongs to a study of cytomegalovirus exposure and HLA in healthy donors. Whole-study results and caveats: Among immune exposure information, only CMV serostatus was available. It was likely that a cluster of highly shared sequence variants was a sequencing artifact. High specificity and sensitivity for cytomegalovirus status were reported for the classifier.

The source of this sequence is a male donor in good health and CMV-seronegative. Sequencing was done on a sample of PBMCs. This chain links TRBV30 with TRBJ1-5, with D possibly TRBD1 on 5 matching bases. For the CDR3, the DNA is TGTGCCTGGAGTGCGGGGGACAATCAGCCCCAGCATTTT. It encodes CAWSAGDNQPQHF.